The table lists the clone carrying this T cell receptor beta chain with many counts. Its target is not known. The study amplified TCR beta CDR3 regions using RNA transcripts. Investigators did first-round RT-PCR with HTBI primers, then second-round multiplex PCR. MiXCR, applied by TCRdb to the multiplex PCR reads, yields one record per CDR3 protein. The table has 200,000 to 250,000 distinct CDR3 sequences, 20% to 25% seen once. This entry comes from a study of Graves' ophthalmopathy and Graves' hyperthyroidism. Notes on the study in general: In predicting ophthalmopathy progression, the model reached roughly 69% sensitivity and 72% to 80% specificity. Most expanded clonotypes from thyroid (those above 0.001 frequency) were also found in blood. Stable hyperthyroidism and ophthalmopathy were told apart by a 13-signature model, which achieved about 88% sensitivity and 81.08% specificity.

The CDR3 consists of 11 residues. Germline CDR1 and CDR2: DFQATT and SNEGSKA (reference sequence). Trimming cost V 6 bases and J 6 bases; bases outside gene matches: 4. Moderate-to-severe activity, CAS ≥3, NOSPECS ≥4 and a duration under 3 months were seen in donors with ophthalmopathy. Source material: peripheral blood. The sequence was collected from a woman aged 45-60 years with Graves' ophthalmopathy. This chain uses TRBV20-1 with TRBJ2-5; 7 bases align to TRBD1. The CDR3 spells CSADRAQTQYF. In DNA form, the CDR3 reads TGCAGTGCCGACAGGGCGCAGACCCAGTACTTC.